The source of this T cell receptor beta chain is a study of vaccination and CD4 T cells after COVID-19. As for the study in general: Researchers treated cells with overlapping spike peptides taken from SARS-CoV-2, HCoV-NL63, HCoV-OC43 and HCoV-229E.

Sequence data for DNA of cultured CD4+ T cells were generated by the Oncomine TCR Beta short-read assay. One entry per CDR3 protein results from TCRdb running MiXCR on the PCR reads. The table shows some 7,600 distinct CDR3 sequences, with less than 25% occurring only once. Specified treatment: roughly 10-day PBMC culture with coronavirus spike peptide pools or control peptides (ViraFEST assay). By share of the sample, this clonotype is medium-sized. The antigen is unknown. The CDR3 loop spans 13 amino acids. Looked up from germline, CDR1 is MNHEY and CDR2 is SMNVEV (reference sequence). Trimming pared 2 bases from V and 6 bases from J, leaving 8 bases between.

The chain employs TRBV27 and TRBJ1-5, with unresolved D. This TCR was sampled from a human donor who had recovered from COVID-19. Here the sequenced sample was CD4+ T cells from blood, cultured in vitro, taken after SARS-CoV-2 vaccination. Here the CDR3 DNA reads TGTGCCAGCAGTTTACGGCACGGTCAGCCCCAGCATTTT. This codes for CASSLRHGQPQHF.